Sequencing of this TCR beta chain was carried out in a study of type 1 and type 2 diabetes patients. In the study overall: The whole study generated 18,976,912 paired-end reads.

This clonotype was observed a handful of times. Its antigen is undetermined. Genomic DNA was the PCR template. The TCR beta CDR3 region was amplified using 30 forward and 13 reverse primers. TCRdb used MiXCR to reprocess the multiplex PCR reads, holding one entry per CDR3 protein. The data contain 270,000 or so distinct CDR3 sequences, around 47% of them singletons. The study's findings and limits: Unmatched age and gender across groups might bias interpretation. Type 2 diabetes repertoires were more diverse than type 1 diabetes repertoires. In type 2 diabetes, highly-expanded CD4+ clones took a median about 3.9% of reads.

The TCR comes from a man younger than 35 with type 2 diabetes. Sequenced material: peripheral blood mononuclear cells (PBMCs).

In nucleotides, the CDR3 is TGTGCCAGCAGAAATATGAACACTGAAGCTTTCTTT. It is translated as CASRNMNTEAFF. This chain connects TRBV6-1 to TRBJ1-1, with D unclear. This CDR3 has 12 amino acids. Germline lookup yields CDR1 MNHNS and CDR2 SASEGT. V gave up 6 bases and J gave up 0 bases, with 5 bases separating them.